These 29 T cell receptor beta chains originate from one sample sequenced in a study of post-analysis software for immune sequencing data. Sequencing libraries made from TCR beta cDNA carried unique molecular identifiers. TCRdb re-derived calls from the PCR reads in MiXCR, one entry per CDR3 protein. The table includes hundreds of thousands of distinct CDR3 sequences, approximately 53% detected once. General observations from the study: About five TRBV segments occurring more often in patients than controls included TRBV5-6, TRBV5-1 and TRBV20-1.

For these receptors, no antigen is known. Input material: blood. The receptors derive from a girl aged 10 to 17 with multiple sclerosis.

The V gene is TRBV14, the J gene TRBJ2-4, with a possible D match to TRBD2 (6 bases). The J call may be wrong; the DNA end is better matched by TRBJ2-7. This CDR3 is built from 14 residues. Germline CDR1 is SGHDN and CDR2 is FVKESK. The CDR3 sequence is CASSLFGWGDEQYF. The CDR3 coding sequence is TGTGCCAGCAGCCTCTTCGGGTGGGGGGACGAGCAGTACTTC.

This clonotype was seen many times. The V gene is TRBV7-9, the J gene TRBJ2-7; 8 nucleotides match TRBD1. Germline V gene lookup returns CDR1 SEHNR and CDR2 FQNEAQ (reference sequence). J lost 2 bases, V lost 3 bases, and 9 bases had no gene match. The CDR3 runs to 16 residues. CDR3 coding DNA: TGTGCCAGCAGCTTCCCAACAGGGGGAATGCCCTACGAGCAGTACTTC. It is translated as CASSFPTGGMPYEQYF.

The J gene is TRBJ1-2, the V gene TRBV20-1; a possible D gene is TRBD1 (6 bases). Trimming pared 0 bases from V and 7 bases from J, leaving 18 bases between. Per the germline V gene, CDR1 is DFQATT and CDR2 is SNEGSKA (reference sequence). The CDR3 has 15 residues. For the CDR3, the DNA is TGCAGTGCTAGAGATCTGGGACACCTCGGGTCTGGCTACACCTTC. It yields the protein CSARDLGHLGSGYTF.

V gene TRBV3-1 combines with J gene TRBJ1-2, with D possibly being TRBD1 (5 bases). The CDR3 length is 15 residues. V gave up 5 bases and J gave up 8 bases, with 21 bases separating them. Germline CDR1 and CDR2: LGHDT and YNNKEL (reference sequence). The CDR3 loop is CASSRPSTAPMGYTF. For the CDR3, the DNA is TGTGCCAGCAGCAGACCTTCGACAGCACCTATGGGCTACACCTTC. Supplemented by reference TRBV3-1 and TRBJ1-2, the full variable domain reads DTAVSQTPKYLVTQMGNDKSIKCEQNLGHDTMYWYKQDSKKFLKIMFSYNNKELIINETVPNRFSPKSPDKAHLNLHINSLELGDSAVYFCASSRPSTAPMGYTFGSGTRLTVV.

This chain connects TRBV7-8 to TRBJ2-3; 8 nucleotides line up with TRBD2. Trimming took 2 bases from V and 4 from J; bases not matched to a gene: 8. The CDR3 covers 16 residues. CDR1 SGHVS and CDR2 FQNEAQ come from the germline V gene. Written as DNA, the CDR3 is TGTGCCAGCAGCTTATGGACTAGCCGGAACGCAGATACGCAGTATTTT. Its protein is CASSLWTSRNADTQYF.

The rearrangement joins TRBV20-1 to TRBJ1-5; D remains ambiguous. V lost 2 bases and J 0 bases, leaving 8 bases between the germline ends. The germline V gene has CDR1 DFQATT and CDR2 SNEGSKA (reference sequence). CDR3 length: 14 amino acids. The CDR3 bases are TGCAGTGCTAGACCCAGCGATAGCAATCAGCCCCAGCATTTT. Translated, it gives CSARPSDSNQPQHF.

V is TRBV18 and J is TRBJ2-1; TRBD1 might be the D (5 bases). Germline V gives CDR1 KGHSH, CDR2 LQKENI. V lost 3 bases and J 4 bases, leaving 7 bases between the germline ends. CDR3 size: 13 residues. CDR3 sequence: CASSPTEYNEQFF. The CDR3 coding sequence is TGTGCCAGCTCACCGACAGAATACAATGAGCAGTTCTTC.

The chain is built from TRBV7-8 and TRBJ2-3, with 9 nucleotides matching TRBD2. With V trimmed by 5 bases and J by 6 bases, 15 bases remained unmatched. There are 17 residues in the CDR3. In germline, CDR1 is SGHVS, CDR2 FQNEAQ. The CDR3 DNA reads TGTGCCAGCAGCACCCCAATCGCGGGAGGGTGGTCGGATACGCAGTATTTT. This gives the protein CASSTPIAGGWSDTQYF.

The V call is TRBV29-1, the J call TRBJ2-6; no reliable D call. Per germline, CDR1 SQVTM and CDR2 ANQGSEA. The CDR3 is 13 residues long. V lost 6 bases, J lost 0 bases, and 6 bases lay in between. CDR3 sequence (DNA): TGCAGCGTCTACAGCTCTGGGGCCAACGTCCTGACTTTC. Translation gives CSVYSSGANVLTF.

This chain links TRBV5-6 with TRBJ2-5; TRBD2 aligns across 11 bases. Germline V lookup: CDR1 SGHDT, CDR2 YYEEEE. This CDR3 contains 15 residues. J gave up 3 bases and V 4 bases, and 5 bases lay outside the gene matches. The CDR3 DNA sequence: TGTGCCAGCAGCCGGGGACTAGCGGCTAAAGAGACCCAGTACTTC. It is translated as CASSRGLAAKETQYF.

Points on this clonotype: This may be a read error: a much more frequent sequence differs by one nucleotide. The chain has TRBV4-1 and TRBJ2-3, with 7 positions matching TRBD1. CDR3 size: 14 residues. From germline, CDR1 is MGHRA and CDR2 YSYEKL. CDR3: CAGSQETGKGTQYF. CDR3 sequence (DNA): TGCGCCGGCAGCCAAGAGACAGGGAAGGGTACGCAGTATTTT.

The CDR3 DNA sequence: TGCGCCAGCAGCTCCGGGACAGGGGGCTTCGGGCTCTACGAGCAGTACTTC. Amino acids: CASSSGTGGFGLYEQYF. The rearrangement joins TRBV5-1 to TRBJ2-7; 12 bases are shared with TRBD1. The CDR3 covers 17 residues. The germline V gene has CDR1 SGHRS and CDR2 YFSETQ. The V gene end was trimmed by 3 bases and the J gene end by 3 bases; junction bases not matched to a gene: 10.

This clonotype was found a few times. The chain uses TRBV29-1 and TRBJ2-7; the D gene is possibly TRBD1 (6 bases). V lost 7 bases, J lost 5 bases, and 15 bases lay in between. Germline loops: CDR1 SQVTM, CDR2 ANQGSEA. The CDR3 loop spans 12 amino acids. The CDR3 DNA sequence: TGCAGCGCCGCGCCGACAGGACACGAGCAGTACTTC. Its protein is CSAAPTGHEQYF.

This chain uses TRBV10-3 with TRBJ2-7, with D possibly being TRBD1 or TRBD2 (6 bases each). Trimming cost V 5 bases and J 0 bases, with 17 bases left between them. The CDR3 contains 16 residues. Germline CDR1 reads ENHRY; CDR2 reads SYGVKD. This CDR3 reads CAISSGAVPSSYEQYF. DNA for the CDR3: TGTGCCATCAGTTCGGGGGCGGTCCCGAGCTCCTACGAGCAGTACTTC.

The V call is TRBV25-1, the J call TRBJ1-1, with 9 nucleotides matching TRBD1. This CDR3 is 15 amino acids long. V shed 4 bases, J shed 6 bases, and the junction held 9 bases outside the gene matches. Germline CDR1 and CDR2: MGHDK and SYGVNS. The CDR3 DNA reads TGTGCCAGCAGTGGTGTGGACAGGGGTACACCTGAAGCTTTCTTT. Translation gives CASSGVDRGTPEAFF.

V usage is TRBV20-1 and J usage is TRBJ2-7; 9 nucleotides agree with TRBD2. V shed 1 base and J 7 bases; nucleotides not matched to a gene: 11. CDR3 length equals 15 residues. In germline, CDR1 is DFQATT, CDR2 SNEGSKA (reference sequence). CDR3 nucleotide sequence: TGCAGTGCTAGAGTCCGCGGGGGGGCATTCTATGAGCAGTACTTC. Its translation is CSARVRGGAFYEQYF.

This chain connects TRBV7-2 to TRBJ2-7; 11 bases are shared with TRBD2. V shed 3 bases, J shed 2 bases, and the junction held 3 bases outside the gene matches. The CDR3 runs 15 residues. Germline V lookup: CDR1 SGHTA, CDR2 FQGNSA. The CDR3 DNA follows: TGTGCCAGCAGCTTCCTAGCGGGAGGCCCCTACGAGCAGTACTTC. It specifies CASSFLAGGPYEQYF.

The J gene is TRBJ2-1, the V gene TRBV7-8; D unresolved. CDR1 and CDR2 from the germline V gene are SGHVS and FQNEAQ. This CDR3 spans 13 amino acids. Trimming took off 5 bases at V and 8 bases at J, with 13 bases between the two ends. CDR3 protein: CASSVAPSDEQFF. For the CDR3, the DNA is TGTGCCAGCAGCGTGGCCCCATCGGATGAGCAGTTCTTC.

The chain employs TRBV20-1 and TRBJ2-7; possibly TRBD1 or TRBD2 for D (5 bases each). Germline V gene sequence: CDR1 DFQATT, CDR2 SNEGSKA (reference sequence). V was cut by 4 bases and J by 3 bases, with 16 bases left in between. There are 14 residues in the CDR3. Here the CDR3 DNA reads TGCAGTGCTACGGGACCATTCGACGGCTACGAGCAGTACTTC. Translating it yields CSATGPFDGYEQYF.

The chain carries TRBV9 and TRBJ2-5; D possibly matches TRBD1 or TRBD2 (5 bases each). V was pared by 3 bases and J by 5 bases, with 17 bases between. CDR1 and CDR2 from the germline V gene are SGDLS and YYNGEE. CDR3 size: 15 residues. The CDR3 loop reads CASSGRDRHSETQYF. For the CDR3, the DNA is TGTGCCAGCAGCGGCAGGGACCGCCACTCGGAGACCCAGTACTTC.

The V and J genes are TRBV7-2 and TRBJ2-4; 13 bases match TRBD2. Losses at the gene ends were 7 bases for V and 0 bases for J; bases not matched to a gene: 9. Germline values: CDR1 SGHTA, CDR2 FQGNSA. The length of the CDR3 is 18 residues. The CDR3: CASTSAGTSGVAKNIQYF. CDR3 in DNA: TGTGCCAGCACCTCCGCCGGGACTAGCGGGGTAGCCAAAAACATTCAGTACTTC.

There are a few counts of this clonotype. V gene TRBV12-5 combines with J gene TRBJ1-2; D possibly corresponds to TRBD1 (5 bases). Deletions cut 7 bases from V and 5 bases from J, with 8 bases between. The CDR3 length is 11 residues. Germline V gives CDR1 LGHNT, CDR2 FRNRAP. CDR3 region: CASVGGYGYTF. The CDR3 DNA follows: TGTGCTAGTGTTGGGGGATATGGCTACACCTTC. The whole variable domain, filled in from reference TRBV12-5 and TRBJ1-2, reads DARVTQTPRHKVTEMGQEVTMRCQPILGHNTVFWYRQTMMQGLELLAYFRNRAPLDDSGMPKDRFSAEMPDATLATLKIQPSEPRDSAVYFCASVGGYGYTFGSGTRLTVV.

The CDR3, as DNA: TGCAGTGTGGGGCGCAGGGGGCTCCAGAATCAGCCCCAGCATTTT. This codes for CSVGRRGLQNQPQHF. This chain joins TRBV20-1 and TRBJ1-5, with TRBD1 identical over 8 bases. The CDR3 extends over 15 amino acids. The germline gives CDR1 DFQATT, CDR2 SNEGSKA (reference sequence). V lost 7 bases, J lost 4 bases, and 12 bases stayed unmatched.

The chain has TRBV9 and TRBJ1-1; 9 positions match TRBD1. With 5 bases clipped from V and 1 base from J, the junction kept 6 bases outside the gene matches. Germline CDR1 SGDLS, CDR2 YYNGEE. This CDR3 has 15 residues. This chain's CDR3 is CASSRTGEGNTEAFF. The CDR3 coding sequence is TGTGCCAGCAGTAGGACAGGGGAGGGGAACACTGAAGCTTTCTTT.

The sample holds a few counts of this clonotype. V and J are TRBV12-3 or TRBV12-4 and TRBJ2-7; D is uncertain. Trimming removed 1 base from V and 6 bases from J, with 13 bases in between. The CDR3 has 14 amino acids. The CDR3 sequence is CASSLDLHSGEQYF. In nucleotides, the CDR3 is TGTGCCAGCAGTTTAGACCTCCACAGTGGCGAGCAGTACTTC.

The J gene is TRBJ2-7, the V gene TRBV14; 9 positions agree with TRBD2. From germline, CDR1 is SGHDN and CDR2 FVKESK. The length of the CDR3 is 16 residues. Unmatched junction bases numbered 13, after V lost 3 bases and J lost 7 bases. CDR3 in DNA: TGTGCCAGCAGCCAGGTCGGGACTAGCCTTTTTTGGGAGCAGTACTTC. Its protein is CASSQVGTSLFWEQYF.

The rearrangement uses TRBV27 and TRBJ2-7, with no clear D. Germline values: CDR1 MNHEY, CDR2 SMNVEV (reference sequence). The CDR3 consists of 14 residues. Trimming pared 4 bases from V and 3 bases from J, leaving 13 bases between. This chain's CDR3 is CASSSYLGDYEQYF. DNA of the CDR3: TGTGCCAGCAGTTCATATCTGGGTGACTACGAGCAGTACTTC.

The CDR3 DNA reads TGCGCCAGCAGCTTGGCCCGGAGGGGGCCTAACTATGGCTACACCTTC. Translating it yields CASSLARRGPNYGYTF. V and J are TRBV5-1 and TRBJ1-2; 7 positions match TRBD1. V was clipped by 0 bases and J by 0 bases; unmatched bases: 5. Germline V gene lookup returns CDR1 SGHRS and CDR2 YFSETQ. The CDR3 totals 16 residues.

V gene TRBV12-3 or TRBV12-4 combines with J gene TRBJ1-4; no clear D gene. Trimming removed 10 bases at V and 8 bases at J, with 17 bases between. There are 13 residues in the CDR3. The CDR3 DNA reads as TGTGCCACACAAGCGGGGTTTAGGGAAAAACTGTTTTTT. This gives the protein CATQAGFREKLFF.